Below are 24 T cell receptor beta chains sequenced from a single sample in a study of cytomegalovirus exposure and HLA in healthy donors. In the PCR, 60 Vbeta and 13 Jbeta primers were used. The repertoire was sequenced with immunoSEQ multiplex PCR; TCRdb's copy has only in-frame clones and lacks some. The data hold about 140,000 clones, with about four fifths observed a single time. What was sequenced was PBMCs. These receptors came from a male donor in good health and CMV-seronegative.

The CDR3 loop is CASSTLTQTNEKLFF. The CDR3 DNA follows: TGTGCCAGCAGCACCCTGACACAAACTAATGAAAAACTGTTTTTT. The genes are TRBV9 and TRBJ1-4, with D hard to call. CDR1 and CDR2 (germline): SGDLS, YYNGEE. V was trimmed by 4 bases and J by 1 base, leaving 11 bases between them. The CDR3 is 15 amino acids. Using reference TRBV9 and TRBJ1-4 for the parts outside the CDR3, the full variable domain is DSGVTQTPKHLITATGQRVTLRCSPRSGDLSVYWYQQSLDQGLQFLIQYYNGEERAKGNILERFSAQQFPDLHSELNLSSLELGDSALYFCASSTLTQTNEKLFFGSGTQLSVL.

The chain joins TRBV19 to TRBJ1-5, with D possibly being TRBD1 (6 bases). Per germline, CDR1 LNHDA and CDR2 SQIVND (reference sequence). CDR3 length: 13 amino acids. Trimming took off 5 bases at V and 5 bases at J, with 10 bases between the two ends. The CDR3 spells CASSHSGDQPQHF. Here the CDR3 DNA reads TGTGCCAGTAGTCATTCAGGGGATCAGCCCCAGCATTTT. Full variable domain (missing parts from reference TRBV19 and TRBJ1-5): DGGITQSPKYLFRKEGQNVTLSCEQNLNHDAMYWYRQDPGQGLRLIYYSQIVNDFQKGDIAEGYSVSREKKESFPLTVTSAQKNPTAFYLCASSHSGDQPQHFGDGTRLSIL.

V is TRBV30 and J is TRBJ1-5; D unresolved. The CDR3 totals 13 residues. The germline CDR1 and CDR2 sequences are GTSNPN and SVGIG (reference sequence). V lost 4 bases and J 3 bases, leaving 10 bases between the germline ends. The CDR3 DNA reads as TGTGCCTGGACCGGAGAAGTCAATCAGCCCCAGCATTTT. Amino acids: CAWTGEVNQPQHF.

This chain uses TRBV30 with TRBJ1-5; D is uncertain. This CDR3 spans 13 amino acids. The V end lost 0 bases, the J end lost 7 bases, and 10 bases lay between the germline ends. Germline V gene data show CDR1 as GTSNPN and CDR2 as SVGIG (reference sequence). The CDR3 loop is CAWSVISRQPQHF. CDR3 coding DNA: TGTGCCTGGAGTGTCATCTCGAGGCAGCCCCAGCATTTT.

The V gene is TRBV12-5, the J gene TRBJ2-2; possibly TRBD1 for D (6 bases). The CDR3 sequence is 16 residues long. V was trimmed by 1 base and J by 0 bases, leaving 9 bases between them. Germline V gene lookup returns CDR1 LGHNT and CDR2 FRNRAP. The CDR3 DNA follows: TGTGCTAGTGGTTTGGGCCAGGGGCCGAACACCGGGGAGCTGTTTTTT. This encodes CASGLGQGPNTGELFF.

The V call is TRBV15, the J call TRBJ1-2; D is perhaps TRBD1 (5 bases). The CDR3 is 16 amino acids. Trimming took off 0 bases at V and 3 bases at J, with 14 bases between the two ends. Germline V gives CDR1 LNHNV, CDR2 YYDKDF (reference sequence). The CDR3 loop is CATSRDRAREDYGYTF. CDR3 bases: TGTGCCACCAGCAGAGATAGGGCCAGGGAAGACTATGGCTACACCTTC.

This clone was seen only once. The chain uses TRBV9 and TRBJ1-1, with D possibly TRBD1 on 5 matching bases. V dropped 6 bases and J dropped 6 bases, with 15 bases sitting between them. There are 13 residues in the CDR3. Germline loops: CDR1 SGDLS, CDR2 YYNGEE. This chain's CDR3 is CASNPSVGAEAFF. For the CDR3, the DNA is TGTGCCAGCAACCCATCAGTAGGGGCTGAAGCTTTCTTT.

V and J are TRBV5-1 and TRBJ1-1, with D perhaps TRBD1 (6 bases). Trimming took 0 bases from V and 3 from J, leaving 12 bases between them. Germline CDR1 SGHRS, CDR2 YFSETQ. This CDR3 spans 15 amino acids. The CDR3 DNA sequence: TGCGCCAGCAGCTTGGAGCAGGGGCCGGACACTGAAGCTTTCTTT. It yields the protein CASSLEQGPDTEAFF.

This clone has only one observation. V and J are TRBV7-9 and TRBJ2-5, with a possible D match to TRBD2 (5 bases). Germline V gives CDR1 SEHNR, CDR2 FQNEAQ (reference sequence). Trimming took off 4 bases at V and 4 bases at J, with 22 bases between the two ends. CDR3 size: 17 residues. Here the CDR3 reads CASSWMVERSARETQYF. CDR3 DNA sequence: TGTGCCAGCAGCTGGATGGTCGAGCGGTCGGCGCGAGAGACCCAGTACTTC.

The rearrangement uses TRBV7-9 and TRBJ1-2; D gene unclear. This CDR3 comprises 12 residues. Looked up from germline, CDR1 is SEHNR and CDR2 is FQNEAQ (reference sequence). Trimming cost V 1 base and J 4 bases, with 4 bases left between them. The CDR3 DNA sequence: TGTGCCAGCAGCTTAGACAGCTATGGCTACACCTTC. Translating it yields CASSLDSYGYTF.

This clone has more than one count but fewer than ten. The chain combines TRBV30 with TRBJ2-3, with 9 bases identical to TRBD2. J was trimmed by 4 bases and V by 2 bases; bases with no gene match: 10. This CDR3 contains 16 residues. From germline, CDR1 is GTSNPN and CDR2 SVGIG (reference sequence). CDR3 in amino acids: CAWSPPLAGMSDTQYF. The CDR3 region has the DNA TGTGCCTGGAGTCCCCCGCTAGCGGGGATGTCAGATACGCAGTATTTT.

The V call is TRBV10-2, the J call TRBJ2-7, with TRBD1 as a possible D gene (6 bases). V lost 3 bases to trimming and J lost 4 bases, with 16 bases between them. The CDR3 has 15 residues. Germline CDR1 is WSHSY and CDR2 is SAAADI. DNA for the CDR3: TGCGCCAGCAGTGATCTCGGGACAATACGTTACGAGCAGTACTTC. It is translated as CASSDLGTIRYEQYF.

To note about this clone: One end of the junction varies from germline; a read error may be responsible. The chain combines TRBV27 with TRBJ1-1; maybe TRBD1 (5 bases). Germline V lookup: CDR1 MNHEY, CDR2 SMNVEV (reference sequence). There are 16 residues in the CDR3. This chain's CDR3 is CASSLNGPGGGLELSF. Here the CDR3 DNA reads TGTGCCAGCAGTTTAAACGGGCCGGGCGGGGGGTTGGAGCTTTCTTTT.

This clone was counted once. The chain is built from TRBV7-3 and TRBJ1-1, with D tentatively TRBD1 (6 bases). The germline V and J ends were trimmed by 4 bases and 1 base, with 10 bases remaining between them. The CDR3 spans 14 residues. CDR1 SGHTA and CDR2 FQGTGA come from the germline V gene. CDR3 nucleotide sequence: TGTGCCAGCAGCTCCCTGGGGGCGAACACTGAAGCTTTCTTT. This gives the protein CASSSLGANTEAFF.

A few counts support this clone. This sequence joins TRBV12-5 and TRBJ2-3, with 7 bases fitting TRBD1. Trimming cost V 6 bases and J 2 bases; bases outside gene matches: 5. Germline lookup yields CDR1 LGHNT and CDR2 FRNRAP. This CDR3 is built from 14 residues. CDR3 protein: CASGFGTATDTQYF. CDR3 coding DNA: TGTGCTAGTGGGTTTGGGACAGCCACAGATACGCAGTATTTT.

As for this clone: A read error may account for a junction end that differs from germline. V is TRBV6-6 and J is TRBJ2-5, with D maybe TRBD1 (5 bases). The CDR3 has 15 amino acids. Germline CDR1 and CDR2: MNHNY and SVGAGI (reference sequence). The CDR3 DNA follows: TGTGCCAGCAGCCCAAAAAGGGGAAACCAGGAGACCCAGTACTTC. It codes for CASSPKRGNQETQYF.

The chain joins TRBV6-6 to TRBJ2-1, with D perhaps matching TRBD2 (6 bases). The germline V gene encodes CDR1 MNHNY and CDR2 SVGAGI (reference sequence). CDR3 size: 14 residues. With 6 bases removed from V and 7 bases from J, the gap between germline ends came to 16 bases. The CDR3 protein is CASSGGDGQNEQFF. The CDR3 nucleotides are TGTGCCAGCAGCGGCGGGGACGGCCAGAATGAGCAGTTCTTC.

This chain links TRBV4-1 with TRBJ2-3, with 8 bases fitting TRBD2. The CDR3 is 13 residues long. The germline gives CDR1 MGHRA, CDR2 YSYEKL. Trimming cost V 8 bases and J 0 bases; bases outside gene matches: 1. CDR3 amino acids: CASRLASTDTQYF. The CDR3 nucleotides read TGCGCCAGCCGACTAGCGAGCACAGATACGCAGTATTTT.

This chain uses TRBV5-5 with TRBJ1-5, with 9 bases fitting TRBD1. This CDR3 contains 15 residues. CDR1 and CDR2 from the germline V gene are SGHKS and YYEKEE (reference sequence). J was trimmed by 2 bases and V by 2 bases; bases with no gene match: 2. DNA for the CDR3: TGTGCCAGCAGCTTCACAGGGGGCGGCAATCAGCCCCAGCATTTT. Translated, it gives CASSFTGGGNQPQHF.

This chain joins TRBV19 and TRBJ2-5; D gene ambiguous. The ends were cut back, 3 bases at V and 5 bases at J, with 10 bases in the middle. CDR1 and CDR2 (germline): LNHDA, SQIVND (reference sequence). The CDR3 is 13 residues long. The CDR3 DNA follows: TGTGCCAGTAGTATCCCGGGTTGGGAGACCCAGTACTTC. This encodes CASSIPGWETQYF.

This clone was counted between two and nine times. V gene TRBV7-9 combines with J gene TRBJ2-7, with 9 bases identical to TRBD2. From germline, CDR1 is SEHNR and CDR2 FQNEAQ (reference sequence). The CDR3 has 15 amino acids. V lost 0 bases to trimming and J lost 2 bases; unmatched junction nucleotides: 2. The CDR3 region is CASSLASGRPYEQYF. For the CDR3, the DNA is TGTGCCAGCAGCTTAGCTAGCGGGAGACCCTACGAGCAGTACTTC.

This clone has more than one count but fewer than ten. J is TRBJ1-2 and V is TRBV5-6, with 9 positions matching TRBD1. Trimming cost V 7 bases and J 6 bases; bases outside gene matches: 13. CDR1 SGHDT and CDR2 YYEEEE come from the germline V gene. The CDR3 consists of 15 residues. Here the CDR3 DNA reads TGTGCCAGCCTATATCTGACAGGGGGAGAGGATGGCTACACCTTC. It translates to CASLYLTGGEDGYTF.

The chain recombines TRBV19 with TRBJ2-7, with a weak D call TRBD2 (6 bases). Trimming pared 5 bases from V and 1 base from J, leaving 15 bases between. The CDR3 contains 15 residues. Germline V lookup: CDR1 LNHDA, CDR2 SQIVND (reference sequence). The DNA of the CDR3 is TGTGCCAGTAGTGACCGGAGGGCTGTGTCCTACGAGCAGTACTTC. This encodes CASSDRRAVSYEQYF.

This clone was counted once. This chain uses TRBV12-5 with TRBJ2-3, with 7 bases matching TRBD1. CDR1 is LGHNT, CDR2 FRNRAP, per germline. The ends lost 6 bases at V and 6 bases at J; junction bases unmatched: 6. The CDR3 is 13 residues long. CDR3 loop: CASGKLQGDTQYF. CDR3 bases: TGTGCTAGTGGCAAACTACAGGGGGATACGCAGTATTTT.